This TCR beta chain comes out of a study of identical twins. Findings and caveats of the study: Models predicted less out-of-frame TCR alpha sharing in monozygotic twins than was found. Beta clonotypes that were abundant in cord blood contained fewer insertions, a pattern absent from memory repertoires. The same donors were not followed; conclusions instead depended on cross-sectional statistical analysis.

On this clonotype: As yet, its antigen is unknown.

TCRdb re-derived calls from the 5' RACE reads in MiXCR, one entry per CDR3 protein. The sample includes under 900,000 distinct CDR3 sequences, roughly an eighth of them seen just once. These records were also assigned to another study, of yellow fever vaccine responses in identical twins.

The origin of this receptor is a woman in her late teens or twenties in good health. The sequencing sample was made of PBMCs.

The chain's CDR3 is CAIKGQGGNEKLFF. CDR3 coding DNA: TGTGCCATCAAGGGACAGGGCGGGAATGAAAAACTGTTTTTT. This sequence joins TRBV10-3 and TRBJ1-4, with 9 bases lining up with TRBD1. This CDR3 contains 14 residues. From germline, CDR1 is ENHRY and CDR2 SYGVKD. J lost 5 bases, V lost 7 bases, and 5 bases had no gene match.